The 32 T cell receptor beta chains given below trace back to one sample, sequenced in a study of blood T cell repertoires in COVID-19. The table came from immunoSEQ multiplex PCR; TCRdb's copy has only in-frame clones and leaves some out. The sample has about 140,000 clones, 60% to 85% seen once. The sequenced sample was peripheral blood. These receptors were taken from a man between 50 and 59 years old with acute or convalescent COVID-19.

The chain couples TRBV3-1 (or the pseudogene TRBV3-2) to TRBJ1-1; D not certain. Trimming removed 0 bases at V and 3 bases at J, with 14 bases between. The CDR3 contains 16 residues. Germline V gene data show CDR1 as LGHDT and CDR2 as YNNKEL (reference sequence). Written as DNA, the CDR3 is TGTGCCAGCAGCCAAGATAATGGACGGGGTGACACTGAAGCTTTCTTT. Amino acid sequence: CASSQDNGRGDTEAFF.

V is TRBV3-1 (or the pseudogene TRBV3-2) and J is TRBJ2-2, with D possibly being TRBD1 (6 bases). Trimming shortened V by 0 bases and J by 1 base, and 15 bases separated the two germline ends. Germline V lookup: CDR1 LGHDT, CDR2 YNNKEL (reference sequence). The CDR3 totals 18 residues. The CDR3 spells CASSQEWGRGLNTGELFF. DNA for the CDR3: TGTGCCAGCAGCCAAGAGTGGGGAAGGGGGTTGAACACCGGGGAGCTGTTTTTT.

The genes are TRBV4-1 and TRBJ2-5; D remains ambiguous. In germline, CDR1 is MGHRA, CDR2 YSYEKL. The CDR3 extends over 13 amino acids. V was pared by 0 bases and J by 5 bases, with 7 bases between. The CDR3 here is CASSQDHEETQYF. The CDR3 bases are TGCGCCAGCAGCCAAGACCACGAGGAGACCCAGTACTTC.

This chain links TRBV6-5 with TRBJ1-1, with no clear D. CDR3 length: 12 amino acids. Trimming cost V 7 bases and J 4 bases, with 10 bases left between them. CDR1 is MNHEY, CDR2 SVGAGI, per germline. This CDR3 reads CASTRGGTEAFF. The CDR3, as DNA: TGTGCCAGCACTCGCGGTGGCACTGAAGCTTTCTTT.

The chain carries TRBV10-3 and TRBJ2-5, with 12 bases aligning to TRBD1. Germline trimming cut 6 bases from V and 5 bases from J; bases unmatched to any gene: 7. This CDR3 region has 15 residues. Germline V lookup: CDR1 ENHRY, CDR2 SYGVKD. In nucleotides, the CDR3 is TGTGCCATCAGCCCCGGGACAGGGGGCAAGGAGACCCAGTACTTC. Protein: CAISPGTGGKETQYF.

The chain links TRBV2 to TRBJ2-7, with a possible D match to TRBD2 (5 bases). Germline V gene data show CDR1 as SNHLY and CDR2 as FYNNEI. The ends were cut back, 4 bases at V and 7 bases at J, with 8 bases in the middle. The CDR3 extends over 11 amino acids. CDR3 region: CASSAGLEQYV. The CDR3 DNA is TGTGCCAGCAGTGCGGGATTAGAGCAGTACGTC.

This chain links TRBV10-2 with TRBJ2-2; 16 bases are shared with TRBD2. CDR1 and CDR2 from the germline V gene are WSHSY and SAAADI. V shed 6 bases, J shed 4 bases, and the junction held 8 bases outside the gene matches. This CDR3 comprises 18 residues. CDR3 residues: CASRSGLAGGPVTGELFF. CDR3 in DNA: TGCGCCAGCAGATCGGGACTAGCGGGGGGGCCGGTCACCGGGGAGCTGTTTTTT.

This chain joins TRBV5-1 and TRBJ1-3; 7 positions agree with TRBD1. The CDR3 sequence is 15 residues long. In germline, CDR1 is SGHRS, CDR2 YFSETQ. Trimming cost V 4 bases and J 2 bases; bases outside gene matches: 6. CDR3 region: CASSDQQGPGNTIYF. For the CDR3, the DNA is TGCGCCAGCAGCGACCAACAGGGGCCTGGAAACACCATATATTTT.

The rearrangement uses TRBV5-8 and TRBJ1-6; 8 bases map to TRBD1. The junction had 10 bases not matched to a gene; V was cut back by 1 base and J by 10 bases. The CDR3 has 16 amino acids. The germline V gene has CDR1 SGHTS and CDR2 YDEGEE. For the CDR3, the DNA is TGTGCCAGCAGCTTGCATACCGGGACAGGCAGATCACCCCTCCACTTT. Translated, it gives CASSLHTGTGRSPLHF. Combining the CDR3 with reference TRBV5-8 and TRBJ1-6 gives the whole variable domain EAGVTQSPTHLIKTRGQQATLRCSPISGHTSVYWYQQALGLGLQFLLWYDEGEERNRGNFPPRFSGRQFPNYSSELNVNALELEDSALYLCASSLHTGTGRSPLHFGNGTRLTVT.

V usage is TRBV6-1 and J usage is TRBJ1-2; 8 nucleotides line up with TRBD1. This CDR3 has 18 amino acids. Germline trimming cut 0 bases from V and 8 bases from J; bases unmatched to any gene: 17. Germline V gives CDR1 MNHNS, CDR2 SASEGT. CDR3 bases: TGTGCCAGCAGTGAAGCGTCGCCCTCCAGGACAGGGTATGGGGGCTACACCTTC. Protein: CASSEASPSRTGYGGYTF.

The chain combines TRBV5-1 with TRBJ1-3; 7 nucleotides align to TRBD1. The CDR3 covers 16 residues. The J segment lost 2 bases and the V segment lost 4 bases, leaving 9 bases of the junction unmatched. Germline V gene data show CDR1 as SGHRS and CDR2 as YFSETQ. CDR3 amino acids: CASSKTDRAPGNTIYF. The CDR3 coding sequence is TGCGCCAGCAGCAAAACCGACAGGGCCCCTGGAAACACCATATATTTT.

The chain recombines TRBV9 with TRBJ1-4, with a tentative D call TRBD1 (6 bases). V lost 4 bases, J lost 8 bases, and 15 bases lay in between. Germline CDR1 SGDLS, CDR2 YYNGEE. The CDR3 sequence is 14 residues long. The DNA of the CDR3 is TGTGCCAGCAGCCTGGGGGGGACACCCGAAAAACTGTTTTTT. Protein sequence: CASSLGGTPEKLFF.

This chain uses TRBV7-9 with TRBJ1-6; TRBD1 matches 7 bases. With 5 bases clipped from V and 7 bases from J, the junction kept 5 bases outside the gene matches. The germline V gene has CDR1 SEHNR and CDR2 FQNEAQ (reference sequence). The CDR3 contains 14 residues. The CDR3 region has the DNA TGTGCCAGCAGCCCGGACAGGTTGAATTCACCCCTCCACTTT. The encoded protein is CASSPDRLNSPLHF.

The chain has TRBV5-4 and TRBJ2-4; D may be TRBD1 (5 bases). The CDR3 consists of 14 residues. V was shortened by 0 bases and J by 3 bases, with 7 bases between the two germline ends. CDR1 and CDR2 (germline): SGHNT, YYREEE (reference sequence). The CDR3 region is CASSLGGDKNIQYF. CDR3 coding DNA: TGTGCCAGCAGCTTGGGGGGCGACAAAAACATTCAGTACTTC.

This clone was detected many times. This chain connects TRBV6-5 to TRBJ1-4; 11 nucleotides align to TRBD1. Germline trimming cut 5 bases from V and 7 bases from J; bases unmatched to any gene: 3. This CDR3 contains 14 residues. Germline lookup yields CDR1 MNHEY and CDR2 SVGAGI. Here the CDR3 reads CASSTGTGGEKLFF. The CDR3, as DNA: TGTGCCAGCAGTACGGGGACAGGGGGTGAAAAACTGTTTTTT.

The genes are TRBV28 and TRBJ2-3, with 8 nucleotides matching TRBD2. Trimming took 4 bases from V and 5 from J; bases not matched to a gene: 23. The CDR3 is made up of 20 amino acids. Germline values: CDR1 MDHEN, CDR2 SYDVKM. CDR3 coding DNA: TGTGCCAGCAGTTGGCCGCTAGGACCCGCGCGGCGGGGGGAGGTAGATACGCAGTATTTT. Amino acids: CASSWPLGPARRGEVDTQYF.

The chain joins TRBV5-4 to TRBJ1-1; perhaps TRBD1 as D (6 bases). V lost 0 bases to trimming and J lost 5 bases, with 11 bases between them. Per germline, CDR1 SGHNT and CDR2 YYREEE (reference sequence). The CDR3 loop spans 14 amino acids. The CDR3 is CASSLAVQGTEAFF. The CDR3 DNA reads TGTGCCAGCAGCTTGGCGGTACAGGGAACTGAAGCTTTCTTT.

The chain couples TRBV5-1 to TRBJ2-3, with 14 nucleotides matching TRBD2. The CDR3 is 14 residues long. J was trimmed by 8 bases and V by 5 bases; bases with no gene match: 4. The V gene's germline CDR1 is SGHRS and CDR2 YFSETQ. CDR3 amino acids: CASRPGLAGGTQYF. The CDR3 DNA follows: TGCGCCAGCAGGCCAGGACTAGCGGGGGGTACGCAGTATTTT.

Of note for this clone: Other DNA sequences from this sample encode an identical CDR3 as well. The rearrangement uses TRBV12-5 and TRBJ2-3; 9 bases map to TRBD2. Germline V gives CDR1 LGHNT, CDR2 FRNRAP. The junction had 3 bases not matched to a gene; V was cut back by 0 bases and J by 2 bases. The CDR3 length is 16 residues. The CDR3 coding sequence is TGTGCTAGTGGTTTGGTTCTAGCGGGGTCCACAGATACGCAGTATTTT. Protein: CASGLVLAGSTDTQYF.

The chain links TRBV30 to TRBJ2-7, with 7 positions matching TRBD1. Per germline, CDR1 GTSNPN and CDR2 SVGIG (reference sequence). The CDR3 covers 15 residues. V shed 7 bases, J shed 0 bases, and the junction held 12 bases outside the gene matches. The CDR3 DNA reads TGTGCCTCGCTACGGACAGGACCTCTCTCCTACGAGCAGTACGTC. Amino acids: CASLRTGPLSYEQYV.

The CDR3 loop is CARSSNGRESGSYEQFV. The DNA of the CDR3 is TGTGCCAGAAGCTCGAACGGTAGGGAGAGCGGGTCCTACGAGCAGTTCGTC. This chain joins TRBV5-5 and TRBJ2-7, with D possibly being TRBD2 (6 bases). The CDR3 is made up of 17 amino acids. Germline CDR1 reads SGHKS; CDR2 reads YYEKEE (reference sequence).

The chain recombines TRBV19 with TRBJ1-5; TRBD1 might be the D (6 bases). Germline V gives CDR1 LNHDA, CDR2 SQIVND (reference sequence). The CDR3 covers 16 residues. V was shortened by 7 bases and J by 0 bases, with 16 bases between the two germline ends. CDR3 in DNA: TGTGCCAGTACCGCTGGCGGGGGGCCTAGCAATCAGCCCCAGCATTTT. Translation gives CASTAGGGPSNQPQHF.

This chain uses TRBV5-6 with TRBJ2-7; 7 nucleotides align to TRBD2. The V gene end was trimmed by 4 bases and the J gene end by 2 bases; junction bases not matched to a gene: 6. Germline V lookup: CDR1 SGHDT, CDR2 YYEEEE. This CDR3 is 14 amino acids long. CDR3 sequence: CASSQAGPTYEQYF. The CDR3 bases are TGTGCCAGCAGCCAAGCGGGACCCACCTACGAGCAGTACTTC.

The rearrangement joins TRBV5-5 to TRBJ1-6; 8 bases line up with TRBD1. The J segment lost 6 bases and the V segment lost 0 bases, leaving 5 bases of the junction unmatched. Looked up from germline, CDR1 is SGHKS and CDR2 is YYEKEE (reference sequence). The CDR3 is made up of 16 amino acids. CDR3 DNA: TGTGCCAGCAGCTTGGACCCAGGGGGCGGTAATTCACCCCTCCACTTT. As protein: CASSLDPGGGNSPLHF.

The CDR3 loop reads CASLGFRGEKLFF. The CDR3 bases are TGTGCCAGCCTGGGCTTCAGGGGTGAAAAACTGTTTTTT. This rearrangement joins TRBV28 to TRBJ1-4; possible D gene TRBD1, 6 bases. The germline CDR1 and CDR2 sequences are MDHEN and SYDVKM. CDR3 length: 13 amino acids. The V end lost 8 bases, the J end lost 7 bases, and 14 bases lay between the germline ends.

V usage is TRBV2 and J usage is TRBJ1-5; D not resolved. This CDR3 has 12 amino acids. The germline V and J ends were trimmed by 7 bases and 7 bases, with 11 bases remaining between them. Per germline, CDR1 SNHLY and CDR2 FYNNEI. In DNA, the CDR3 is TGTGCCAGCACCGGAGGAGTGCAGCCCCAGCATTTT. The encoded protein is CASTGGVQPQHF.

The V gene is TRBV5-1, the J gene TRBJ2-3; the match to TRBD1 covers 7 bases. J lost 4 bases, V lost 4 bases, and 6 bases had no gene match. Germline CDR1 SGHRS, CDR2 YFSETQ. This CDR3 spans 14 amino acids. DNA for the CDR3: TGCGCCAGCAGCAGGGGAAGGGGGCCAGATACGCAGTATTTT. Its protein product is CASSRGRGPDTQYF.

This clone was recorded only once. The chain combines TRBV11-3 with TRBJ1-1, with 10 bases aligning to TRBD1. This CDR3 contains 16 residues. Germline CDR1 SGHNT, CDR2 YENEEA. V trimming: 5 bases; J trimming: 1 base; junction bases outside the gene matches: 7. The CDR3 sequence: CASSPGDRGSNTEAFF. Written as DNA, the CDR3 is TGTGCCAGCAGCCCCGGGGACAGGGGATCGAACACTGAAGCTTTCTTT.

This chain connects TRBV9 to TRBJ2-3; D is possibly TRBD1 (5 bases). CDR3 length equals 13 residues. The ends were cut back, 7 bases at V and 5 bases at J, with 14 bases in the middle. Germline-derived CDR1 and CDR2 are SGDLS and YYNGEE. For the CDR3, the DNA is TGTGCCAGCGGACCCCAGGGCGGAGATACGCAGTATTTT. Translating gives CASGPQGGDTQYF.

The chain employs TRBV6-5 and TRBJ2-3, with D perhaps matching TRBD2 (6 bases). V was trimmed by 8 bases and J by 0 bases, leaving 12 bases between them. The CDR3 consists of 14 residues. CDR1 is MNHEY and CDR2 is SVGAGI in the germline V gene. In DNA, the CDR3 is TGTGCCAGCCATACGGGAGCTAGCACAGATACGCAGTATTTT. Translation gives CASHTGASTDTQYF.

This sequence joins TRBV9 and TRBJ1-1; D is perhaps TRBD1 (6 bases). The CDR3 extends over 15 amino acids. With 3 bases removed from V and 0 bases from J, the gap between germline ends came to 12 bases. Germline V lookup: CDR1 SGDLS, CDR2 YYNGEE. CDR3 DNA: TGTGCCAGCAGCGCAGGACAGAGATTGAACACTGAAGCTTTCTTT. Translated: CASSAGQRLNTEAFF.

The J gene is TRBJ1-2, the V gene TRBV29-1; no reliable D call. Germline V gene lookup returns CDR1 SQVTM and CDR2 ANQGSEA. The CDR3 has 11 residues. With 7 bases removed from V and 8 bases from J, the gap between germline ends came to 14 bases. The CDR3 DNA follows: TGCAGCGCTAGGAGCGAAGGAGGCTACACCTTC. It is translated as CSARSEGGYTF.